This T cell receptor (beta chain) was recovered during a study of T cells in Graves' hyperthyroidism and ophthalmopathy. TCR beta CDR3 regions were amplified from RNA. The HTBI primer set drove a first-round RT-PCR of the TCR CDR3. TCRdb called the multiplex PCR reads again in MiXCR, with one record for every CDR3 protein. There are about half a million distinct CDR3 sequences in the sample; around 20% occur only once, and around 27% lies in the top ten. This clonotype appeared a few times. Patients having uncontrolled infection, another autoimmune disease, pregnancy or lactation were not included. This CDR3 has 13 residues. V lost 3 bases to trimming and J lost 5 bases, with 11 bases between them. The germline V gene encodes CDR1 SEHNR and CDR2 FQNEAQ (reference sequence).

The genes are TRBV7-9 and TRBJ2-7; D unresolved. The sample comprised blood. This clonotype was sampled from a man aged 18 to 30 with Graves' hyperthyroidism. The CDR3 loop is CASSFFGSDEQYF. CDR3 nucleotide sequence: TGTGCCAGCAGCTTCTTTGGCAGCGACGAGCAGTACTTC. Based on the CDR3 plus reference TRBV7-9 and TRBJ2-7, the full variable domain is DTGVSQNPRHKITKRGQNVTFRCDPISEHNRLYWYRQTLGQGPEFLTYFQNEAQLEKSRLLSDRFSAERPKGSFSTLEIQRTEQGDSAMYLCASSFFGSDEQYFGPGTRLTVT.